The 28 T cell receptor beta chains below were found in one sample sequenced in a study of blood T cells in healthy people across ages. For the second PCR, which ran for roughly 7 to 11 cycles, a sample-barcoded 5' primer and a J-beta primer mix were used. A single record per CDR3 protein comes from TCRdb applying MiXCR to the 5' RACE reads. The sample lists around 1,100,000 distinct CDR3 sequences, around two fifths seen once, with over 10% in the top ten. Material: blood. These TCRs come from a man younger than 30 in good health.

The V and J genes are TRBV12-3 or TRBV12-4 and TRBJ1-5, with D unclear. The V end lost 6 bases, the J end lost 5 bases, and 17 bases lay between the germline ends. The CDR3 spans 15 residues. The CDR3 nucleotides read TGTGCCAGCAGCCGCGACGGAAAGACTCATCAGCCCCAGCATTTT. It is translated as CASSRDGKTHQPQHF.

The J gene is TRBJ1-1, the V gene TRBV5-1, with TRBD1 matching 7 bases. There are 15 residues in the CDR3. From germline, CDR1 is SGHRS and CDR2 YFSETQ. V was pared by 4 bases and J by 0 bases, with 6 bases of the junction left unmatched. The CDR3 DNA reads as TGCGCCAGCAGCATAGGGACAGACATGAACACTGAAGCTTTCTTT. Translating gives CASSIGTDMNTEAFF.

The genes are TRBV12-3 or TRBV12-4 and TRBJ2-7; 8 bases are shared with TRBD1. The length of the CDR3 is 14 residues. J was trimmed by 3 bases and V by 7 bases; bases with no gene match: 8. Written as DNA, the CDR3 is TGTGCCAGCACCATTCGGGGACAGGTCTACGAGCAGTACTTC. Amino acids: CASTIRGQVYEQYF.

V gene TRBV4-1 combines with J gene TRBJ1-2; D is possibly TRBD1 (5 bases). The CDR3 is 17 residues long. Trimming shortened V by 2 bases and J by 3 bases, and 19 bases separated the two germline ends. Germline CDR1 is MGHRA and CDR2 is YSYEKL. The CDR3 sequence: CASSQRDRGRGHYGYTF. CDR3 sequence (DNA): TGCGCCAGCAGCCAACGAGACCGGGGACGGGGCCACTATGGCTACACCTTC.

The chain links TRBV9 to TRBJ2-3; 11 bases are a match to TRBD2. V lost 4 bases, J lost 3 bases, and 7 bases stayed unmatched. The germline V gene has CDR1 SGDLS and CDR2 YYNGEE. The CDR3 runs 16 residues. CDR3 nucleotides: TGTGCCAGCAGCATCCTTACTAGCGGGGGAACAGATACGCAGTATTTT. This gives the protein CASSILTSGGTDTQYF.

In its sample, this clonotype was seen a few times. This chain links TRBV7-9 with TRBJ1-2; no definite D call. Looked up from germline, CDR1 is SEHNR and CDR2 is FQNEAQ (reference sequence). The CDR3 is 13 residues long. V shed 4 bases and J shed 0 bases, with 6 bases lying between them. The CDR3 DNA sequence: TGTGCCAGCAGCTCTCACACTAACTATGGCTACACCTTC. Amino acids: CASSSHTNYGYTF.

This clonotype was seen a handful of times. The CDR3 nucleotides read TGTGCCAGCAGTTTAAGGGGAGGGTACACTGAAGCTTTCTTT. Its translation: CASSLRGGYTEAFF. This sequence joins TRBV27 and TRBJ1-1; D may be TRBD1 (5 bases). The germline CDR1 and CDR2 sequences are MNHEY and SMNVEV (reference sequence). The CDR3 is made up of 14 amino acids. Trimming shortened V by 2 bases and J by 3 bases, and 10 bases separated the two germline ends.

The chain carries TRBV7-9 and TRBJ1-2, with 10 bases matching TRBD1. The CDR3 has 15 amino acids. Germline trimming cut 10 bases from V and 1 base from J; bases unmatched to any gene: 9. Germline V gene lookup returns CDR1 SEHNR and CDR2 FQNEAQ (reference sequence). The CDR3 is CATSTGGFVNYGYTF. The CDR3, as DNA: TGTGCCACCTCGACAGGGGGCTTTGTTAACTATGGCTACACCTTC.

This clonotype was observed many times. Written as DNA, the CDR3 is TGTGCCAGCAGCCAAGATTGGGGAGGGTTCCCCTACAATGAGCAGTTCTTC. Translation: CASSQDWGGFPYNEQFF. The V and J genes are TRBV14 and TRBJ2-1; 7 nucleotides match TRBD2. Germline CDR1 and CDR2: SGHDN and FVKESK. The CDR3 contains 17 residues. The V gene end was trimmed by 0 bases and the J gene end by 2 bases; junction bases not matched to a gene: 7. The variable domain in full, with the rest retrieved from reference TRBV14 and TRBJ2-1, is EAGVTQFPSHSVIEKGQTVTLRCDPISGHDNLYWYRRVMGKEIKFLLHFVKESKQDESGMPNNRFLAERTGGTYSTLKVQPAELEDSGVYFCASSQDWGGFPYNEQFFGPGTRLTVL.

The chain employs TRBV11-2 and TRBJ2-3, with 11 bases that match TRBD2. The CDR3 runs 16 residues. The germline V gene has CDR1 SGHAT and CDR2 FQNNGV. The J segment lost 7 bases and the V segment lost 5 bases, leaving 11 bases of the junction unmatched. CDR3 residues: CASSAIAGGRGYTQYF. DNA for the CDR3: TGTGCCAGCAGCGCCATAGCGGGGGGGCGAGGTTATACGCAGTATTTT.

This clonotype showed up just once. The rearrangement joins TRBV7-2 to TRBJ2-4; D is undetermined. This CDR3 spans 17 amino acids. Per the germline V gene, CDR1 is SGHTA and CDR2 is FQGNSA. Trimming removed 5 bases at V and 2 bases at J, with 19 bases between. CDR3 loop: CASSPVVGALTKNIQYF. The DNA for the CDR3 is TGTGCCAGCAGCCCGGTTGTAGGAGCCCTGACCAAAAACATTCAGTACTTC.

The chain employs TRBV25-1 and TRBJ2-2; D not certain. CDR1 MGHDK and CDR2 SYGVNS come from the germline V gene. This CDR3 region has 12 residues. V was shortened by 5 bases and J by 6 bases, with 7 bases between the two germline ends. The CDR3 DNA reads as TGTGCCAGCAGTAATCGACCCGGGGAGCTGTTTTTT. Its translation: CASSNRPGELFF.

The chain couples TRBV4-1 to TRBJ1-2; D not resolved. V shed 0 bases and J shed 7 bases, with 15 bases lying between them. Germline V gene sequence: CDR1 MGHRA, CDR2 YSYEKL. CDR3 length: 15 residues. The CDR3 DNA sequence: TGCGCCAGCAGCCAAGATGCCTCATTGGCGGGTGGCTACACCTTC. As protein: CASSQDASLAGGYTF.

Comments on this clonotype: With a much larger clone just one base away, this may be a read error. The chain employs TRBV5-6 and TRBJ2-1; TRBD2 matches 8 bases. Trimming cost V 4 bases and J 8 bases; bases outside gene matches: 8. CDR1 SGHDT and CDR2 YYEEEE come from the germline V gene. This CDR3 has 14 residues. The CDR3 DNA follows: TGTGCCAGCAGCGTGCTGGGACTAGTTTATGAGCAGTTCTTC. It codes for CASSVLGLVYEQFF.

This clonotype was seen a handful of times. The chain is built from TRBV21-1 and TRBJ1-5; TRBD1 is the table's D call and was not checked against the DNA. TRBV21-1 is designated a pseudogene. This CDR3 comprises 16 residues. The CDR3 sequence: CARPSGDRGNNQPQHF. CDR3 sequence (DNA): TGTGCCCGTCCCTCCGGGGACAGGGGGAACAATCAGCCCCAGCATTTT.

With respect to this clonotype: Given a much more abundant clone one base away, this may be a read error. The V call is TRBV24-1, the J call TRBJ2-3; tentatively, D is TRBD2 (5 bases). Germline loops: CDR1 KGHDR, CDR2 SFDVKD. The CDR3 runs 14 residues. The V gene lost 12 bases and the J gene lost 0 bases, with 15 bases spanning the gap. The CDR3 sequence: CASTDSTSTDTQYF. CDR3 in DNA: TGTGCCTCCACGGACTCTACTAGCACAGATACGCAGTATTTT.

V and J are TRBV4-1 and TRBJ1-5; D not certain. Germline assignment: CDR1 MGHRA and CDR2 YSYEKL. V was shortened by 0 bases and J by 2 bases, with 11 bases between the two germline ends. The CDR3 covers 16 residues. CDR3 nucleotides: TGCGCCAGCAGCCAAGAAGGAGGGATGCGCAATCAGCCCCAGCATTTT. This sequence encodes CASSQEGGMRNQPQHF.

This clonotype has a handful of counts. The rearrangement uses TRBV12-3 or TRBV12-4 and TRBJ2-3; perhaps TRBD1 as D (5 bases). CDR3 size: 14 residues. V dropped 4 bases and J dropped 4 bases, with 12 bases sitting between them. The DNA for the CDR3 is TGTGCCAGCAGTTCAGTGGTGGGGCCAGATACGCAGTATTTT. Translation gives CASSSVVGPDTQYF.

The chain has TRBV7-2 and TRBJ2-3, with D unresolved. With 1 base removed from V and 3 bases from J, the gap between germline ends came to 11 bases. The CDR3 spans 15 residues. Per germline, CDR1 SGHTA and CDR2 FQGNSA. CDR3 sequence: CASSLEGWGTDTQYF. The CDR3 DNA follows: TGTGCCAGCAGCTTAGAGGGTTGGGGTACAGATACGCAGTATTTT.

This clonotype occurred a few times. The chain carries TRBV20-1 and TRBJ1-1, with D maybe TRBD1 (6 bases). V lost 6 bases, J lost 3 bases, and 14 bases lay in between. This CDR3 spans 13 amino acids. Per the germline V gene, CDR1 is DFQATT and CDR2 is SNEGSKA (reference sequence). CDR3 sequence reads: CSAGHRVDTEAFF. The CDR3 DNA sequence: TGCAGTGCCGGCCACAGGGTCGACACTGAAGCTTTCTTT.

V usage is TRBV7-2 and J usage is TRBJ2-1; D possibly corresponds to TRBD2 (6 bases). Germline CDR1 is SGHTA and CDR2 is FQGNSA. Trimming took off 5 bases at V and 9 bases at J, with 14 bases between the two ends. The length of the CDR3 is 13 residues. CDR3 nucleotide sequence: TGTGCCAGCAGCGCGGGGCCCTTAGGTGAGCAGTTCTTC. Encoded protein: CASSAGPLGEQFF.

The table lists this clonotype with many counts. For the CDR3, the DNA is TGTGCCAGCAGCTTAGCCGGCGGGTTCTATGGCTACACCTTC. The encoded protein is CASSLAGGFYGYTF. The J gene is TRBJ1-2, the V gene TRBV7-9; D unclear. Germline V CDR1 and CDR2: SEHNR, FQNEAQ (reference sequence). The CDR3 covers 14 residues. V was cut by 0 bases and J by 4 bases, with 9 bases left in between.

The rearrangement joins TRBV6-6 to TRBJ2-1, with unresolved D. Trimming took 6 bases from V and 6 from J, leaving 12 bases between them. This CDR3 spans 13 amino acids. Germline values: CDR1 MNHNY, CDR2 SVGAGI (reference sequence). CDR3 loop: CASRPQKGNEQFF. In DNA form, the CDR3 reads TGTGCCAGCAGACCACAAAAGGGCAATGAGCAGTTCTTC.

The J gene is TRBJ1-3, the V gene TRBV4-3, with D possibly being TRBD1 (6 bases). Germline CDR1 and CDR2: LGHNA and YSLEER. The V end lost 4 bases, the J end lost 7 bases, and 23 bases lay between the germline ends. There are 17 residues in the CDR3. CDR3 nucleotide sequence: TGCGCCAGCAGCCCCCTTGGCGAGGGGGGTACTAGGAACACCATATATTTT. Translated, it gives CASSPLGEGGTRNTIYF.

This clonotype was seen a handful of times. The CDR3, as DNA: TGCAGTGCTAGAGACAGACTCGCGACCCAGTACTTC. Translated: CSARDRLATQYF. The chain is built from TRBV20-1 and TRBJ2-7, with D hard to call. The better agreement between TRBJ2-5 and the DNA end casts doubt on the J call. The germline V gene has CDR1 DFQATT and CDR2 SNEGSKA (reference sequence). The CDR3 has 12 residues.

J is TRBJ1-1 and V is TRBV12-3 or TRBV12-4; no reliable D call. The CDR3 is 14 amino acids. V gave up 3 bases and J gave up 0 bases, with 8 bases separating them. CDR3 nucleotide sequence: TGTGCCAGCAGTTTTGAGGGTATGAACACTGAAGCTTTCTTT. Its protein product is CASSFEGMNTEAFF.

CDR3 nucleotides: TGTGCCAGCACCGTGGGCACCTTTGGAAATTCACCCCTCCACTTT. Encoded protein: CASTVGTFGNSPLHF. V and J are TRBV7-9 and TRBJ1-6; D call uncertain. This CDR3 contains 15 residues. Germline V CDR1 and CDR2: SEHNR, FQNEAQ (reference sequence). Trimming pared 7 bases from V and 7 bases from J, leaving 17 bases between.

V and J are TRBV13 and TRBJ2-7, with D unresolved. CDR3 size: 11 residues. CDR1 and CDR2 from the germline V gene are PRHDT and FYEKMQ (reference sequence). Trimming took off 3 bases at V and 8 bases at J, with 8 bases between the two ends. CDR3 DNA sequence: TGTGCCAGCAGCTTGAGTGACAAGCAGTACTTC. Its translation: CASSLSDKQYF.